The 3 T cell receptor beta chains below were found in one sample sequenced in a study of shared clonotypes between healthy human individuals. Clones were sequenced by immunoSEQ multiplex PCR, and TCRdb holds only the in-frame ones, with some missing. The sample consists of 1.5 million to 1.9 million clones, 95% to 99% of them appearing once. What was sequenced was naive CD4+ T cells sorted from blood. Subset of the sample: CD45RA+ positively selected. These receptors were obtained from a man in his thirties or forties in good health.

For the CDR3, the DNA is TGCAGCGTGTCCCTCTCAGACAGGGTACAGCCCCAGCATTTT. Amino acids: CSVSLSDRVQPQHF. This chain connects TRBV29-1 to TRBJ1-5, with TRBD1 matching 7 bases. The CDR3 length is 14 residues. The germline V gene has CDR1 SQVTM and CDR2 ANQGSEA. J gave up 7 bases and V 6 bases, and 12 bases lay outside the gene matches.

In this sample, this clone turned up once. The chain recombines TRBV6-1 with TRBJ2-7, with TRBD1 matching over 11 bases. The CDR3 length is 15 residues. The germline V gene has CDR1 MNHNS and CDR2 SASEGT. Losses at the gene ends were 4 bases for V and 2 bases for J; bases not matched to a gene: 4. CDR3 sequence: CASSGPGQGAYEQYF. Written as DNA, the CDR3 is TGTGCCAGCAGTGGTCCGGGACAGGGGGCCTACGAGCAGTACTTC.

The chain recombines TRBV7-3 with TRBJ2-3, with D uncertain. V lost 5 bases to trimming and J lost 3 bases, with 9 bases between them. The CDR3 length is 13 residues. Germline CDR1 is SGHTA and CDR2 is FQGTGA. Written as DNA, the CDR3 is TGTGCCAGCAGCCTCTTCGGGACAGATACGCAGTATTTT. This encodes CASSLFGTDTQYF.